These 30 T cell receptor beta chains came from one sample sequenced in a study of identical twins. TCRdb reprocessed the 5' RACE reads via MiXCR and lists one record per CDR3 protein. The sample has about 810,000 distinct CDR3 sequences, approximately 13% seen once. The same sample was also used in a study of yellow fever vaccine responses in identical twins.

Sequenced input: PBMCs. These receptors were taken from a woman aged 18 to 35 in good health.

This chain links TRBV12-3 or TRBV12-4 with TRBJ1-1, with TRBD1 as a possible D gene (5 bases). V dropped 3 bases and J dropped 3 bases, with 14 bases sitting between them. The CDR3 runs 15 residues. The CDR3, as DNA: TGTGCCAGCAGTTTTGGGAGGGGTGGGGACACTGAAGCTTTCTTT. It codes for CASSFGRGGDTEAFF.

This clonotype has a handful of counts. This sequence joins TRBV13 and TRBJ2-7; 8 bases align to TRBD1. Germline V gene sequence: CDR1 PRHDT, CDR2 FYEKMQ (reference sequence). This CDR3 has 16 residues. The V and J ends lost 5 bases and 5 bases, in that order; junction bases with no gene match: 14. This chain's CDR3 is CASSPKKQGVIDEQYF. The CDR3 nucleotides are TGTGCCAGCAGCCCAAAAAAACAGGGGGTGATCGACGAGCAGTACTTC.

This clonotype has only a few counts. The DNA for the CDR3 is TGTGCCAGCAGTTACGGGAGTTACGTTTTCTACGAGCAGTACTTC. This encodes CASSYGSYVFYEQYF. The rearrangement uses TRBV12-3 or TRBV12-4 and TRBJ2-7; possible D gene TRBD2, 6 bases. The CDR3 is 15 residues long. Trimming removed 4 bases at V and 3 bases at J, with 16 bases between.

This clonotype was seen only a few times. V and J are TRBV12-3 or TRBV12-4 and TRBJ1-2; perhaps TRBD1 as D (5 bases). The V gene lost 3 bases and the J gene lost 8 bases, with 13 bases spanning the gap. The CDR3 covers 13 residues. The CDR3 bases are TGTGCCAGCAGTTTGGGACTTAGCTACGGCTACACCTTC. This encodes CASSLGLSYGYTF.

This clonotype was seen more than once but under ten times. The genes are TRBV6-1 and TRBJ2-1; D possibly matches TRBD1 or TRBD2 (5 bases each). The CDR3 extends over 14 amino acids. V dropped 5 bases and J dropped 2 bases, with 10 bases sitting between them. The germline V gene encodes CDR1 MNHNS and CDR2 SASEGT. The CDR3: CASSRGPTYNEQFF. DNA for the CDR3: TGTGCCAGCAGTAGGGGACCGACCTACAATGAGCAGTTCTTC.

Ten or more counts support this clonotype. The chain combines TRBV24-1 with TRBJ2-3; D might be TRBD2 (6 bases). CDR1 and CDR2 from the germline V gene are KGHDR and SFDVKD. The CDR3 length is 15 residues. V shed 0 bases and J shed 2 bases, with 8 bases lying between them. CDR3 coding DNA: TGTGCCACCAGTGATTTGGGGCGGGACACAGATACGCAGTATTTT. It yields the protein CATSDLGRDTDTQYF.

This clonotype was counted at least ten times. This chain joins TRBV5-1 and TRBJ1-6, with a possible D match to TRBD1 (5 bases). The CDR3 has 16 amino acids. From germline, CDR1 is SGHRS and CDR2 YFSETQ. Between the trimmed V and J ends, which lost 9 bases and 6 bases, there was a span of 22 bases. DNA for the CDR3: TGCGCCACCAAGGAGGGGCAGGCTCCCACTAATTCACCCCTCCACTTT. Its protein is CATKEGQAPTNSPLHF.

This clonotype was counted between two and nine times. In DNA form, the CDR3 reads TGTGCCAGCAGTTTAAGAGGAGGGCGGGGGCGCAATGAGCAGTTCTTC. Its protein product is CASSLRGGRGRNEQFF. The rearrangement links TRBV12-3 or TRBV12-4 to TRBJ2-1; D perhaps matches TRBD2 (7 bases). V dropped 2 bases and J dropped 6 bases, with 17 bases sitting between them. CDR3 length equals 16 residues.

This clonotype appeared a few times. The chain couples TRBV20-1 to TRBJ2-7; D gene unclear. V lost 0 bases and J 2 bases, leaving 8 bases between the germline ends. From germline, CDR1 is DFQATT and CDR2 SNEGSKA (reference sequence). CDR3 length equals 13 residues. The CDR3 sequence is CSARDQSPYEQYV. CDR3 nucleotides: TGCAGTGCTAGAGATCAGAGCCCCTACGAGCAGTACGTC.

Ten or more counts support this clonotype. This chain links TRBV7-9 with TRBJ1-1; D unclear. There are 14 residues in the CDR3. With 11 bases removed from V and 0 bases from J, the gap between germline ends came to 16 bases. The V gene's germline CDR1 is SEHNR and CDR2 FQNEAQ (reference sequence). The CDR3 DNA follows: TGTGCCGGACTTATCCAGGACGTGAACACTGAAGCTTTCTTT. Protein sequence: CAGLIQDVNTEAFF.

This clonotype was found a few times. CDR3 nucleotides: TGCGCCAGCAGCACATTACTAGCGGGAGGGCCAAGCACCGGGGAGCTGTTTTTT. Amino acids: CASSTLLAGGPSTGELFF. The chain is built from TRBV5-1 and TRBJ2-2; 13 nucleotides match TRBD2. This CDR3 comprises 18 residues. Germline V gene sequence: CDR1 SGHRS, CDR2 YFSETQ. The junction had 10 bases not matched to a gene; V was cut back by 4 bases and J by 4 bases.

V usage is TRBV3-1 and J usage is TRBJ1-3; D is unclear. This CDR3 has 15 amino acids. Germline CDR1 reads LGHDT; CDR2 reads YNNKEL (reference sequence). Trimming removed 1 base from V and 0 bases from J, with 7 bases in between. Here the CDR3 DNA reads TGTGCCAGCAGCCAAGGAGCAAACTCTGGAAACACCATATATTTT. Amino acids: CASSQGANSGNTIYF.

Comments on this clonotype: A much larger clone lies a single base off, so this may be a read error. The rearrangement uses TRBV3-1 and TRBJ2-1; D might be TRBD1 (6 bases). There are 14 residues in the CDR3. V was pared by 5 bases and J by 8 bases, with 16 bases between. The V gene's germline CDR1 is LGHDT and CDR2 YNNKEL (reference sequence). The CDR3 reads CASSYALPGDEQFF. Here the CDR3 DNA reads TGTGCCAGCAGCTATGCCCTACCAGGGGATGAGCAGTTCTTC.

This clonotype was seen only a few times. The genes are TRBV7-8 and TRBJ1-6; D gene ambiguous. Trimming stripped 4 bases from V and 5 bases from J, with 15 bases between. Germline CDR1 SGHVS, CDR2 FQNEAQ. The length of the CDR3 is 16 residues. The CDR3 is CASSSRVAGNNSPLHF. The CDR3, as DNA: TGTGCCAGCAGCTCACGGGTTGCGGGGAATAATTCACCCCTCCACTTT.

In this sample, this clonotype turned up a few times. The chain carries TRBV5-1 and TRBJ2-2; D possibly corresponds to TRBD2 (5 bases). The V gene's germline CDR1 is SGHRS and CDR2 YFSETQ. Trimming left V 0 bases short and J 7 bases short, with 19 bases between. The CDR3 extends over 17 amino acids. The CDR3 nucleotides are TGCGCCAGCAGCTTGGTGTCTAGCAGTCCCTGGGTCGGGGAGCTGTTTTTT. Amino acid sequence: CASSLVSSSPWVGELFF. The whole variable domain, filled in from reference TRBV5-1 and TRBJ2-2, reads KAGVTQTPRYLIKTRGQQVTLSCSPISGHRSVSWYQQTPGQGLQFLFEYFSETQRNKGNFPGRFSGRQFSNSRSEMNVSTLELGDSALYLCASSLVSSSPWVGELFFGEGSRLTVL.

This clonotype was counted a few times. The chain combines TRBV11-2 with TRBJ1-1, with a possible D match to TRBD1 (5 bases). Deletions cut 4 bases from V and 1 base from J, with 10 bases between. This CDR3 spans 14 amino acids. Germline CDR1 SGHAT, CDR2 FQNNGV. The CDR3 loop reads CASSSSRGNTEAFF. In DNA, the CDR3 is TGTGCCAGCAGCTCGAGTAGGGGGAACACTGAAGCTTTCTTT.

This clonotype was observed at least ten times. V usage is TRBV7-9 and J usage is TRBJ2-1; D not resolved. The germline gives CDR1 SEHNR, CDR2 FQNEAQ (reference sequence). V lost 1 base, J lost 4 bases, and 11 bases lay in between. The CDR3 runs 15 residues. The CDR3, as DNA: TGTGCCAGCAGCTTAGTTGTGAGTGGGTACAATGAGCAGTTCTTC. Amino acids: CASSLVVSGYNEQFF.

This clonotype was seen at least ten times. This chain joins TRBV11-1 and TRBJ2-3; TRBD2 aligns across 7 bases. The germline gives CDR1 SGHAT, CDR2 FQDESV (reference sequence). CDR3 length equals 21 residues. V was pared by 3 bases and J by 1 base, with 22 bases of the junction left unmatched. CDR3 residues: CASSLTTLGTTPLAGTDTQYF. The CDR3 region has the DNA TGTGCCAGCAGCTTGACCACATTGGGGACTACCCCCCTAGCGGGCACAGATACGCAGTATTTT.

This chain uses TRBV28 with TRBJ2-4; no reliable D call. CDR3 size: 17 residues. The germline V gene has CDR1 MDHEN and CDR2 SYDVKM. Trimming cost V 10 bases and J 0 bases, with 22 bases left between them. The CDR3 coding sequence is TGTGCCATCAGCCATCAAACCGAACTTCTAGCCAAAAACATTCAGTACTTC. Amino acids: CAISHQTELLAKNIQYF.

V gene TRBV6-2 or TRBV6-3 combines with J gene TRBJ2-3; 9 bases align to TRBD1. The V segment lost 6 bases and the J segment 6 bases; nucleotides outside the gene matches: 10. The CDR3 extends over 15 amino acids. The germline gives CDR1 MNHEY, CDR2 SVGEGT. The CDR3 bases are TGTGCCAGCAGACCCCGGGACAGGGAGGTTGATACGCAGTATTTT. Translating it yields CASRPRDREVDTQYF.

This clonotype was observed a few times. This chain links TRBV27 with TRBJ1-2, with 7 bases identical to TRBD1. CDR1 MNHEY and CDR2 SMNVEV come from the germline V gene (reference sequence). The length of the CDR3 is 12 residues. With 2 bases clipped from V and 14 bases from J, the junction kept 8 bases outside the gene matches. The CDR3: CASSLRGTEPTF. CDR3 DNA sequence: TGTGCCAGCAGTTTAAGGGGGACAGAGCCGACCTTC.

A few counts support this clonotype. This chain connects TRBV27 to TRBJ2-2; no clear D gene. Germline V lookup: CDR1 MNHEY, CDR2 SMNVEV (reference sequence). Trimming took off 5 bases at V and 3 bases at J, with 10 bases between the two ends. This CDR3 contains 14 residues. The CDR3 is CASSPIQYTGELFF. The DNA of the CDR3 is TGTGCCAGCAGTCCCATTCAGTACACCGGGGAGCTGTTTTTT.

The chain couples TRBV5-8 to TRBJ2-3; TRBD2 is a possible D gene (6 bases). From germline, CDR1 is SGHTS and CDR2 YDEGEE. The CDR3 loop spans 16 amino acids. Trimming took 2 bases from V and 2 from J, leaving 15 bases between them. Here the CDR3 DNA reads TGTGCCAGCAGCTTAATTGGAGGGGCGCACACAGATACGCAGTATTTT. Translated: CASSLIGGAHTDTQYF.

This sequence joins TRBV20-1 and TRBJ2-1; tentatively, D is TRBD2 (6 bases). Trimming took off 3 bases at V and 4 bases at J, with 13 bases between the two ends. The CDR3 sequence is 14 residues long. From germline, CDR1 is DFQATT and CDR2 SNEGSKA (reference sequence). The DNA of the CDR3 is TGCAGTGCTAGCGAAACTAGCAAGTACAATGAGCAGTTCTTC. As protein: CSASETSKYNEQFF.

This chain connects TRBV28 to TRBJ2-2; no firm D call. The germline V gene has CDR1 MDHEN and CDR2 SYDVKM. This CDR3 has 10 residues. The V end was cut by 5 bases, the J end by 8 bases, with 3 bases between. The CDR3 region has the DNA TGTGCCAGCAGTGAGGGGGAGCTGTTTTTT. It translates to CASSEGELFF.

There are many counts of this clonotype. The gene calls are TRBV12-3 or TRBV12-4 and TRBJ1-6, with 9 positions matching TRBD1. CDR3 size: 14 residues. Trimming removed 5 bases from V and 10 bases from J; junction bases left unmatched: 6. CDR3 residues: CASSTGQGRSPLHF. The CDR3 DNA reads TGTGCCAGCAGTACCGGACAGGGGCGATCACCCCTCCACTTT.

This clonotype appeared a few times. One end of the junction is discordant with germline, which a read error may explain. The chain couples TRBV18 to TRBJ1-1; D remains ambiguous. Germline-derived CDR1 and CDR2 are KGHSH and LQKENI. The CDR3 contains 14 residues. In DNA form, the CDR3 reads TGTGCCAGCTCACCACCCCGCACAAGCAGCCCCGATATCTTT. Amino acid sequence: CASSPPRTSSPDIF.

The J gene is TRBJ2-1, the V gene TRBV2, with no clear D. The V and J ends lost 8 bases and 13 bases respectively, with 12 bases between them. The CDR3 runs to 10 residues. From germline, CDR1 is SNHLY and CDR2 FYNNEI. CDR3 in DNA: TGTGCCAGCTTCTTTATTGTACAGTTCTTC. It is translated as CASFFIVQFF.

This clonotype appeared many times. J is TRBJ2-7 and V is TRBV28, with D unresolved. Germline CDR1 MDHEN, CDR2 SYDVKM. The CDR3 is 15 residues long. V lost 10 bases, J lost 0 bases, and 19 bases lay in between. As DNA, the CDR3 is TGTGCCACCCGATCCCCCCTGGACGGCTCCTACGAGCAGTACTTC. The encoded protein is CATRSPLDGSYEQYF.

In its sample, this clonotype was seen many times. The chain is built from TRBV7-9 and TRBJ2-1; 8 bases fit TRBD2. The trim removed 10 bases at V and 7 bases at J, leaving 9 bases unmatched. The CDR3 runs 13 residues. Germline loops: CDR1 SEHNR, CDR2 FQNEAQ (reference sequence). DNA of the CDR3: TGTGCCACGTCCTCCGGGACTAGTAATGAGCAGTTCTTC. Translated: CATSSGTSNEQFF.